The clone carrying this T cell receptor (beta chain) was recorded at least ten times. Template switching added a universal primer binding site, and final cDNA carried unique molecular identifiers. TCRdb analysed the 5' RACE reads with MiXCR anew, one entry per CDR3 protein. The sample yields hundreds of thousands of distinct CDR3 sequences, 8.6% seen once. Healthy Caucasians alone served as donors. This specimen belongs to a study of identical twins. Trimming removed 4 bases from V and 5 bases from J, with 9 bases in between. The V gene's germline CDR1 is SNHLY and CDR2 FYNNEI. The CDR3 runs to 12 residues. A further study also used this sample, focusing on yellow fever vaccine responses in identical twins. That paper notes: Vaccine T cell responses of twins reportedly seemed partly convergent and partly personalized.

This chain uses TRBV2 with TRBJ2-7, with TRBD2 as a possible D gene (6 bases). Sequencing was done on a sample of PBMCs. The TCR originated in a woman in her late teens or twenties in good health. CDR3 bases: TGTGCCAGCAGTGGGGAGGAAAACGAGCAGTACTTC. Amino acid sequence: CASSGEENEQYF. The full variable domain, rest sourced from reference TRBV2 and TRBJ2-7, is EPEVTQTPSHQVTQMGQEVILRCVPISNHLYFYWYRQILGQKVEFLVSFYNNEISEKSEIFDDQFSVERPDGSNFTLKIRSTKLEDSAMYFCASSGEENEQYFGPGTRLTVT.